The rows below give T cell receptor beta chains drawn from one sample of a study of identical twins. TCRdb fed the 5' RACE reads into MiXCR, producing one record per CDR3 protein. This sample has around 300,000 distinct CDR3 sequences, with about 8.3% found just once. These data also featured in a second study, about yellow fever vaccine responses in identical twins.

The sequenced material came from memory (CD45RO+) T cells sorted from blood. The receptors were sampled from a woman under 30 in good health. Each CDR3 is given without its conserved first and last residue. Rows may omit the clone size; those that give it use once, few, many or a size class.

ASSLAREGAYEQY many TRBJ2-7 TRBV5-5
ASSVRNTGELF many TRBJ2-2 TRBV7-9
SVEVPDRITEAF many TRBJ1-1 TRBV29-1
GSSQDWEETQY few TRBJ2-5 TRBV14
ASTIVPGNQPQH . TRBJ1-5 TRBV19
AISWTTKETQY few TRBJ2-5 TRBV10-3
ASRKDRGDYGYT . TRBJ1-2 TRBV10-2
ASSQTGTNIQY . TRBJ2-4 TRBV14
ATSGKGLDTQY . TRBJ2-3 TRBV24-1
ASSLSYNQPQH many TRBJ1-5 TRBV12-3/TRBV12-4
ASSEDRGMGGELF many TRBJ2-2 TRBV2
ASSVPGGNTGELF many TRBJ2-2 TRBV2
ASRPHTNYGYT few TRBJ1-2 TRBV28
ASSREGRWSDTIY few TRBJ1-3 TRBV27
ASSQKGTSGGPSTDTQY . TRBJ2-3 TRBV4-1
ASRRNRIEQF few TRBJ2-1 TRBV7-2
ASSPGGTSGSWLLNEQF many TRBJ2-1 TRBV11-1
ASSLGRVYEQF many TRBJ2-1 TRBV12-3/TRBV12-4
ASSPRRDQPPGANVLT few TRBJ2-6 TRBV3-1
ASSHPVSTNEKLF few TRBJ1-4 TRBV12-3/TRBV12-4
ASSLDSHSTDTQY . TRBJ2-3 TRBV7-6
SARTGASSYNEQF . TRBJ2-1 TRBV20-1
ASSVRGTSTDTQY few TRBJ2-3 TRBV9
ASSQEAGDSAGANVLT . TRBJ2-6 TRBV4-1
ASEMTGNGGTGELF many TRBJ2-2 TRBV5-1
ASSPGGKAEAF many TRBJ1-1 TRBV7-9